These 7 T cell receptor beta chains were sequenced from one sample in a study of T cell repertoires in cytomegalovirus infection. These receptors have no identified antigens. TCRdb fed the reads into MiXCR, producing one record per CDR3 protein. This repertoire shows about 360,000 distinct CDR3 sequences, just under 35% found once; its top ten account for 13%. The sample was cultured PBMCs, taken from culture after CMV antigen stimulation. These receptors were collected from a human donor in good health (CMV status not recorded). Some clones in this sample may be carry-over from other donors' samples.

This clonotype occurred a few times. The V gene is TRBV7-2, the J gene TRBJ1-4, with D perhaps TRBD1 (5 bases). V dropped 3 bases and J dropped 5 bases, with 10 bases sitting between them. In germline, CDR1 is SGHTA, CDR2 FQGNSA. The CDR3 runs 14 residues. This CDR3 reads CASSFRDFNEKLFF. The DNA of the CDR3 is TGTGCCAGCAGCTTCCGGGACTTCAATGAAAAACTGTTTTTT. Using reference TRBV7-2 and TRBJ1-4 for the parts outside the CDR3, the full variable domain is GAGVSQSPSNKVTEKGKDVELRCDPISGHTALYWYRQSLGQGLEFLIYFQGNSAPDKSGLPSDRFSAERTGGSVSTLTIQRTQQEDSAVYLCASSFRDFNEKLFFGSGTQLSVL.

The chain carries TRBV4-1 and TRBJ2-6, with D uncertain. Germline CDR1 and CDR2: MGHRA and YSYEKL. Trimming removed 0 bases from V and 2 bases from J, with 8 bases in between. The CDR3 sequence is 16 residues long. The chain's CDR3 is CASSQEFRPGANVLTF. The CDR3 DNA sequence: TGCGCCAGCAGCCAAGAATTTCGCCCTGGGGCCAACGTCCTGACTTTC.

There are a few counts of this clonotype. The DNA for the CDR3 is TGTGCCATCAGTGAGTCGAAACGGACTTACTACGAGCAGTACTTC. Residues: CAISESKRTYYEQYF. The J gene is TRBJ2-7, the V gene TRBV10-3; D might be TRBD2 (5 bases). V was clipped by 0 bases and J by 3 bases, with 12 bases between them. The CDR3 loop spans 15 amino acids. Looked up from germline, CDR1 is ENHRY and CDR2 is SYGVKD.

This clonotype occurred a few times. The chain combines TRBV2 with TRBJ1-5; D possibly corresponds to TRBD1 (6 bases). V was cut by 8 bases and J by 2 bases, with 16 bases left in between. Germline CDR1 reads SNHLY; CDR2 reads FYNNEI. This CDR3 is 15 amino acids long. CDR3 nucleotide sequence: TGTGCCAGCGGCCCCGGGCCAGGGGGCAATCAGCCCCAGCATTTT. As protein: CASGPGPGGNQPQHF.

There are a few counts of this clonotype. V usage is TRBV7-3 and J usage is TRBJ2-3, with 8 bases matching TRBD2. There are 16 residues in the CDR3. J was trimmed by 2 bases and V by 5 bases; bases with no gene match: 9. The germline CDR1 and CDR2 sequences are SGHTA and FQGTGA. The CDR3 region is CASSERESPYTDTQYF. DNA for the CDR3: TGTGCCAGCAGCGAGCGGGAGTCCCCGTACACAGATACGCAGTATTTT.

In this sample, this clonotype turned up a few times. This chain's CDR3 is CASSYSPDSTDTQYF. The CDR3 nucleotides are TGTGCCAGCAGTTACAGTCCGGATAGCACAGATACGCAGTATTTT. The chain joins TRBV6-5 to TRBJ2-3; no definite D call. Germline V gives CDR1 MNHEY, CDR2 SVGAGI. The CDR3 is made up of 15 amino acids. The V end lost 2 bases, the J end lost 0 bases, and 9 bases lay between the germline ends.

The J gene is TRBJ2-3, the V gene TRBV6-5; no definite D call. The germline V gene has CDR1 MNHEY and CDR2 SVGAGI. V was cut by 0 bases and J by 1 base, with 11 bases left in between. The CDR3 length is 16 residues. This CDR3 reads CASSYSFGLGTDTQYF. The CDR3 region has the DNA TGTGCCAGCAGTTACTCTTTCGGCTTGGGCACAGATACGCAGTATTTT.